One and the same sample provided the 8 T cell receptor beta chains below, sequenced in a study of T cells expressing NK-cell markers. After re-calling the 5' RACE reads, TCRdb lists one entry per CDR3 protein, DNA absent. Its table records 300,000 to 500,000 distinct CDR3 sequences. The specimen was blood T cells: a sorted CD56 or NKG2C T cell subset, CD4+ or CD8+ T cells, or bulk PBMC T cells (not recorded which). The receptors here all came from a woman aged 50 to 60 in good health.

The CDR3 protein is CASSFGQPSGETQYF. This chain connects TRBV5-1 to TRBJ2-5; TCRdb outputs TRBD1, but without DNA this stays unchecked. CDR3 length: 15 residues. Germline CDR1 SGHRS, CDR2 YFSETQ. The complete variable domain, with remaining parts taken from reference TRBV5-1 and TRBJ2-5, reads KAGVTQTPRYLIKTRGQQVTLSCSPISGHRSVSWYQQTPGQGLQFLFEYFSETQRNKGNFPGRFSGRQFSNSRSEMNVSTLELGDSALYLCASSFGQPSGETQYFGPGTRLLVL.

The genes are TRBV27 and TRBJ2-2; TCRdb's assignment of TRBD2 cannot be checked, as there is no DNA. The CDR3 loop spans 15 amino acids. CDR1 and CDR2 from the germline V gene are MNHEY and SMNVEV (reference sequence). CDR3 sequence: CASSPTLVNTGELFF.

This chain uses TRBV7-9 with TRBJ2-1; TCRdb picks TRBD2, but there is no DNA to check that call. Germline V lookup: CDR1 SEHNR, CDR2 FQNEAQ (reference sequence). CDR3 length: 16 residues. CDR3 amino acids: CASSFFGSLSYNEQFF.

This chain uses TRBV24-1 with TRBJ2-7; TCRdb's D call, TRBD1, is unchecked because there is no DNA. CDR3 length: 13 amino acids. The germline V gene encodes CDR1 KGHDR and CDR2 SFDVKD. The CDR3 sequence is CATMGPYSHEQYF.

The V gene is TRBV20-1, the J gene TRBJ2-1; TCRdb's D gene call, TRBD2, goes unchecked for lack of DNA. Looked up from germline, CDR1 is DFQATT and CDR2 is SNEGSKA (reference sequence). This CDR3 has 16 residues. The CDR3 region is CSARDSGGGPYNEQFF.

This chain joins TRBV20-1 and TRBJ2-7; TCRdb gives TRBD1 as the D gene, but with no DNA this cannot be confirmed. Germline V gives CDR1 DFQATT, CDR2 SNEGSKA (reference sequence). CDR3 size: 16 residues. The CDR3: CSARVGWDPGINEQYF.

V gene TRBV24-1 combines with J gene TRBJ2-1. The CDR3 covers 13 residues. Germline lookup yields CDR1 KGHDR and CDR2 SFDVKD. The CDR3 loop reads CATSDLITAEQFF.

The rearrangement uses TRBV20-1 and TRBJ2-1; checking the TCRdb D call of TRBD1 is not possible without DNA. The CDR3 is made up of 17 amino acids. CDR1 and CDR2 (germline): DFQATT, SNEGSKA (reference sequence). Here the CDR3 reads CSARTPLTPTSYNEQFF.